A selection of T cell receptor beta chains follows, all from one sample in a study of CD8 T cell repertoires and HIV-1 epitope variants. Sequencing was performed with immunoSEQ multiplex PCR; in TCRdb, only in-frame clones are kept and a portion is missing. The repertoire includes thousands of clones, 67% of them detected once, and around 40% sits in the top ten. No antigen has been assigned to these receptors. The sample consisted of cultured CD8+ T cells derived from PBMCs. Receptor source: a male donor with HIV. The CDR3 runs from the conserved cysteine through the conserved F or W. The D gene is left open where the match is weak. Clone size, where shown, is once, few, many, or a class for clones that have expanded.

d_gene	v_gene	len	abundance	j_gene	CDR3nt	CDR3aa
TRBD1	TRBV7-9	14	NA	TRBJ1-1	TGTGCCAGCAACCCGACAGGGGGCTGGACTGAAGCTTTCTTT	CASNPTGGWTEAFF
NA	TRBV25-1	14	NA	TRBJ2-1	TGTGCCAGCAGTAGGGGGGGGGCCTACAATGAGCAGTTCTTC	CASSRGGAYNEQFF
NA	TRBV5-1	13	NA	TRBJ2-1	TGCGCCAGCAGCTTACCAGGGGAACATGAGCAGTTCTTC	CASSLPGEHEQFF
NA	TRBV7-9	14	few	TRBJ2-7	TGTGCCAGCAGCTCAGTCCGAAGACCGGACGAGCAGTACTTC	CASSSVRRPDEQYF
NA	TRBV7-9	13	NA	TRBJ1-4	TGTGCCAGCAGCTTGGGCTTAAATGAAAAACTGTTTTTT	CASSLGLNEKLFF
TRBD2	TRBV7-9	14	NA	TRBJ2-3	TGTGCCAGCAGCCGTAGCGGGAACACAGATACGCAGTATTTT	CASSRSGNTDTQYF
TRBD2	TRBV27	18	medium-sized	TRBJ2-2	TGTGCCAGCAGTTTTACGACTAGCGGGAACTTAAACACCGGGGAGCTGTTTTTT	CASSFTTSGNLNTGELFF
TRBD2	TRBV23-1	18	once	TRBJ2-3	TGCGCCAGCAGTCAACCCGGCTTAGTAGCGGGCGAGACAGATACGCAGTATTTT	CASSQPGLVAGETDTQYF
TRBD2	TRBV6-5	15	NA	TRBJ2-1	TGTGCCAGCAGTTACGCGGGGGGATCCTACAATGAGCAGTTCTTC	CASSYAGGSYNEQFF
NA	TRBV13	12	few	TRBJ1-2	TGTGCCAGCAGCTTTTCGGCTTATGGCTACACCTTC	CASSFSAYGYTF
NA	TRBV10-1	13	NA	TRBJ1-2	TGCGCCAGCAGTGATCCGGGGGGCGGCGGCTACACCTTC	CASSDPGGGGYTF
NA	TRBV5-1	13	NA	TRBJ2-1	TGCGCCAGCAGCTTGGACAGTTACAATGAGCAGTTCTTC	CASSLDSYNEQFF
NA	TRBV5-4	14	NA	TRBJ1-2	TGTGCCAGCAGCCCTTCCGAGGCGGGCTATGGCTACACCTTC	CASSPSEAGYGYTF
NA	TRBV9	16	NA	TRBJ2-1	TGTGCCAGCAGCGACCCTCTAGTCCCCTTTTCCAATGAGCAGTTCTTC	CASSDPLVPFSNEQFF
NA	TRBV27	14	NA	TRBJ1-1	TGTGCCAGCAGTATAAACAGTTTGAACACTGAAGCTTTCTTT	CASSINSLNTEAFF
NA	TRBV5-6	19	NA	TRBJ1-6	TGTGCCAGCAGCTTGCGTGCGGGCAATCCCATGCCCTATAATTCACCCCTCCACTTT	CASSLRAGNPMPYNSPLHF
NA	TRBV27	17	few	TRBJ2-1	TGTGCCAGCAGTACCTCCCTCGACTCCCCGGAAGTCCATGAGCAGTTCTTC	CASSTSLDSPEVHEQFF
NA	TRBV11-3	14	NA	TRBJ2-1	TGTGCCAGCAGCTTAGGACAGTTTAACAATGAGCAGTTCTTC	CASSLGQFNNEQFF
NA	TRBV14	12	NA	TRBJ2-7	TGTGCCAGCAGCCAAGAGACCTACGAGCAGTACTTC	CASSQETYEQYF
NA	TRBV6-6	13	NA	TRBJ2-1	TGTGCCAGCAGTTATGACCGGGGAAGCGAGCAGTTCTTC	CASSYDRGSEQFF
NA	TRBV6-1	16	NA	TRBJ2-7	TGTGCCAGCAGTGTATCCTCCGGGACGGTGTCCTACGAGCAGTACTTC	CASSVSSGTVSYEQYF
NA	TRBV5-6	13	NA	TRBJ2-7	TGTGCCAGCACCAAGGGGGGGGGCGTAGCTACCGACTTC	CASTKGGGVATDF
NA	TRBV7-9	16	NA	TRBJ2-1	TGTGCCAGCTCCCGCCGGACAGGGACTACACACAATGAGCAGTTCTTC	CASSRRTGTTHNEQFF
TRBD1	TRBV5-6	15	NA	TRBJ2-3	TGTGCCAGCAGCTTGTGGGACAGGGGTACAGATACGCAGTATTTT	CASSLWDRGTDTQYF
NA	TRBV6-1	18	few	TRBJ2-6	TGTGCCAGCAGTGAAGCGACGAGGGTGACAGGCACTGCCAACGTCCTGACTTTC	CASSEATRVTGTANVLTF
NA	TRBV11-2	12	NA	TRBJ2-2	TGTGCCAGCAGCTTTGGGACCGGGGAGCTGTTTTTT	CASSFGTGELFF
NA	TRBV5-1	17	few	TRBJ1-5	TGCGCCAGCAGCCCGGTACCTGACATCGGGAGGGCTCAGCCCCAGCATTTT	CASSPVPDIGRAQPQHF
NA	TRBV5-6	13	few	TRBJ2-7	TGTGCCAGCAGCTCGTTACATCTATACGAGCAGTACTTC	CASSSLHLYEQYF
NA	TRBV28	15	NA	TRBJ2-1	TGTGCCAGCAGTTTCTTTGGGACTTCATACAATGAGCAGTTCTTC	CASSFFGTSYNEQFF
TRBD2	TRBV2	15	NA	TRBJ2-5	TGTGCCAGCAGCCCTAGAGCGGGAGATGTTGAGACCCAGTACTTC	CASSPRAGDVETQYF
NA	TRBV6-1	14	NA	TRBJ2-1	TGTGCCAGCAGTGCTAGGGACTCCTACAATGAGCAGTTCTTC	CASSARDSYNEQFF
TRBD2	TRBV7-9	17	NA	TRBJ2-1	TGTGCCAGCAGCTTAATAGCGGGGGGTGGCTCCTACAATGAGCAGTTCTTC	CASSLIAGGGSYNEQFF
NA	TRBV7-9	15	few	TRBJ2-7	TGTGCCAGCAGCCCCCGGACTGCCCTATCCTACGAGCAGTACTTC	CASSPRTALSYEQYF
NA	TRBV28	12	NA	TRBJ2-3	TGTGCCAGCAGCCCCGAAGCAGATACGCAGTATTTT	CASSPEADTQYF
NA	TRBV6-6	15	NA	TRBJ2-7	TGTGCCAGCAGTTACTCGCCAGGGTTAGACTACGAGCAGTACTTC	CASSYSPGLDYEQYF
NA	TRBV5-4	12	NA	TRBJ1-1	TGTGCCAGCAGCTTGGATACGGGGGCGGCTTTCTTT	CASSLDTGAAFF
NA	TRBV5-2	15	NA	TRBJ2-5	TGTGCCAGCAGCTCCGCCGGGATAGATCAAGAGACCCAGTACTTC	CASSSAGIDQETQYF